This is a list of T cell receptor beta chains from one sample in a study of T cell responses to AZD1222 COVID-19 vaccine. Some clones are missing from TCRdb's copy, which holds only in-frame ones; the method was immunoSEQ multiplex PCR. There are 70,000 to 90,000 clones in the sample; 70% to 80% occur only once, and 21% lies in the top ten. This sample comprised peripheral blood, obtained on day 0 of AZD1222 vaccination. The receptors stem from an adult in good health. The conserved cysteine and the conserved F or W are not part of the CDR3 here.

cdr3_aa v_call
ASSLGPNYGYT TRBV14
ASSPTGAVTYEQY TRBV5-5
AWSVGGASYEQY TRBV30
SVGYVRNTDTQY TRBV29-1
ASSLEEQLEQY TRBV7-9
ASSPQQGSGGYT TRBV7-2
ASSAPEGPDTQY TRBV28
ASSLGQGPNQPQH TRBV5-6
ASRQGGGTEAF TRBV6-5
ASSLFQGQDAF TRBV28
ASSQSHEQY TRBV3-1/TRBV3-2
ASRTRGKNIQY TRBV28
ASSDLQGAHTEAF TRBV19
ASSSRTNTEAF TRBV3-1/TRBV3-2
ASSLDGGGSPLH TRBV7-9
ASTFDTPGTGELF TRBV9
ASSAQTGTGELF TRBV7-9
ASSRTAMNTEAF TRBV28
ASSPDRQNTEAF TRBV6-5
SAAGTGVEKLF TRBV29-1
AWSVGTGDEKLF TRBV30
ASSILGAEEAF TRBV19
ASSLGGVAGVQETQY TRBV5-1
ASSLGSHASYEQY TRBV7-2
ASSLSGGQTQY TRBV28
ASSRLGSYEQY TRBV6-5
ASTTSGELF TRBV10-2
ASSLAIQRRTQNYGYT TRBV5-5
ASSLGGANEKLF TRBV2
ASSDDRGYGYT TRBV27
ASSPRRSPRDTEAF TRBV19